This paragraph covers one T cell receptor beta chain sequence. Its antigen is currently unknown. Primers included in the PCR were 60 Vbeta and 13 Jbeta primers. Using immunoSEQ multiplex PCR, the repertoire was profiled, and TCRdb retains in-frame clones only, with some absent. The table records roughly 160,000 clones, about four fifths of them present only once. The entry originates in a study of cytomegalovirus exposure and HLA in healthy donors. The study, taken as a whole, reports: Later work found that TCR association rates differed between HLA loci; DRB1 had the most and HLA-C the fewest.

CDR1 and CDR2 (germline): SNHLY, FYNNEI. This CDR3 has 14 amino acids. The trim removed 4 bases at V and 7 bases at J, leaving 3 bases unmatched. The chain employs TRBV2 and TRBJ2-1; TRBD2 matches at 11 bases. The source material was PBMCs. The clonotype originates from a woman between 45 and 60 years old in good health and CMV-seronegative. The CDR3 region is CASSALAGVNEQFF. The CDR3, as DNA: TGTGCCAGCAGTGCACTAGCGGGAGTAAATGAGCAGTTCTTC.